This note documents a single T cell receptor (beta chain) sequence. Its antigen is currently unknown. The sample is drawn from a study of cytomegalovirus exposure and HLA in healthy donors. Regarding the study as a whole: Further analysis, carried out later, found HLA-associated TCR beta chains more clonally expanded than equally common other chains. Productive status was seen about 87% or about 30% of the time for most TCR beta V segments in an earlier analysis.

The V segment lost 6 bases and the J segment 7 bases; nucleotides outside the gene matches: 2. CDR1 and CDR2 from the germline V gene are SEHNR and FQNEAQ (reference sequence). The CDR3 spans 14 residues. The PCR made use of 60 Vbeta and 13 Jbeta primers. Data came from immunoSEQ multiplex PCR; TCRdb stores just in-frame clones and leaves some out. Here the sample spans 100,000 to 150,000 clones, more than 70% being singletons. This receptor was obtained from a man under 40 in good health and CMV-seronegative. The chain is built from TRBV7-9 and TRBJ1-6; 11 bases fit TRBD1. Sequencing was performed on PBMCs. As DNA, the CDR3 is TGTGCCAGCAGTAGGACAGGGGGCAATTCACCCCTCCACTTT. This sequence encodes CASSRTGGNSPLHF.